This TCR beta chain was sequenced for a study of T cell responses to AZD1222 COVID-19 vaccine. The data were produced by immunoSEQ multiplex PCR, yet TCRdb's version contains in-frame clones alone and is incomplete. The sample shows 110,000 to 150,000 clones, 92% of them seen only once. Note on this clone: The target antigen is unknown.

Germline V gene lookup returns CDR1 GTSNPN and CDR2 SVGIG (reference sequence). Trimming pared 3 bases from V and 3 bases from J, leaving 17 bases between. The CDR3 sequence is 15 residues long. Study-level results: Donors skewed white British and female; clonal diversity was possibly underestimated. Sampling that yielded the repertoires occurred only after the peak T cell response. At 160-218 and 743-854, vaccine-associated CD4 TCRs were dominant, and they spanned spike.

The origin of this receptor is an adult in good health. The rearrangement joins TRBV30 to TRBJ1-1; perhaps TRBD1 as D (6 bases). The specimen was peripheral blood, collected on day 0 of AZD1222 vaccination. The CDR3 reads CAWSVTDRLYTEAFF. The CDR3 nucleotides read TGTGCCTGGAGCGTCACAGACAGGTTGTACACTGAAGCTTTCTTT.